The clone carrying this T cell receptor beta chain was counted ten times or more. Its antigen is not identified. This entry is derived from a study of shared clonotypes between healthy human individuals. The protocol was immunoSEQ multiplex PCR, while the TCRdb copy is restricted to in-frame clones and leaves out a portion. This sample has under 750,000 clones; approximately 77% occur once, and the top ten carry around 1.7%. Overall study results and limits: Naive CD4 clonotypes were shared across several donors at 4.5% to 6%. Clonotype sharing among donors was thought likely to change with sequencing depth.

CDR3 size: 16 residues. With 4 bases removed from V and 5 bases from J, the gap between germline ends came to 20 bases. Germline-derived CDR1 and CDR2 are SQVTM and ANQGSEA. The specimen was memory CD4+ T cells sorted from blood. Subset meaning: CD45RA-negative fraction. The source of this sequence is a woman aged 25 to 45 in good health. The chain couples TRBV29-1 to TRBJ2-2, with D perhaps TRBD1 (6 bases). In nucleotides, the CDR3 is TGCAGCGTTGTTATGTCTGGGACCCAGGGGACCGGGGAGCTGTTTTTT. The encoded protein is CSVVMSGTQGTGELFF.